Shown below are 2 T cell receptor beta chains from a single sample sequenced in a study of blood T cell repertoires in COVID-19. Clones were sequenced by immunoSEQ multiplex PCR, and TCRdb holds only the in-frame ones, with some missing. The sample consists of about 220,000 clones, about nine tenths of them appearing once. The sequencing input was PBMCs or T cells enriched from blood (not recorded which). The receptors shown here come from a woman in her twenties or thirties who had recovered from COVID-19.

The gene calls are TRBV6-5 and TRBJ1-5, with 9 positions matching TRBD1. Germline lookup yields CDR1 MNHEY and CDR2 SVGAGI. J was trimmed by 0 bases and V by 7 bases; bases with no gene match: 4. This CDR3 is 15 amino acids long. CDR3 sequence (DNA): TGTGCCAGCACCCTGACAGGGGGTAGCAATCAGCCCCAGCATTTT. It yields the protein CASTLTGGSNQPQHF.

The rearrangement joins TRBV6-5 to TRBJ2-3, with D maybe TRBD1 (5 bases). CDR3 length equals 14 residues. Looked up from germline, CDR1 is MNHEY and CDR2 is SVGAGI. The V end lost 7 bases, the J end lost 1 base, and 12 bases lay between the germline ends. The CDR3 bases are TGTGCCAGCAAAGGAGACAGAGGCACAGATACGCAGTATTTT. This codes for CASKGDRGTDTQYF.